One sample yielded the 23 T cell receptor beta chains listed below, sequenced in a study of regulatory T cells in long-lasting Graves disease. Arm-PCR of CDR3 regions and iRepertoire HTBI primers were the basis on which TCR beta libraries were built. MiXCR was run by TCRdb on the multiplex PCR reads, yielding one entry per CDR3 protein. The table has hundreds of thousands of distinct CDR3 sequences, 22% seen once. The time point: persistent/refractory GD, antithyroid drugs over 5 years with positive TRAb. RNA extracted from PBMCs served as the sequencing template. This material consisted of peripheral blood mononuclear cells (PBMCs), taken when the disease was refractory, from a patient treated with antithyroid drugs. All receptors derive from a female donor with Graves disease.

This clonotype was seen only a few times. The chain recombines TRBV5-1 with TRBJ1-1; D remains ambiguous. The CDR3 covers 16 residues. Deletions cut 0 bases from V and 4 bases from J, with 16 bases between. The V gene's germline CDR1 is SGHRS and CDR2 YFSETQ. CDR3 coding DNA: TGCGCCAGCAGCTTGGAATCAGGCAGACTTACCACTGAAGCTTTCTTT. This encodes CASSLESGRLTTEAFF.

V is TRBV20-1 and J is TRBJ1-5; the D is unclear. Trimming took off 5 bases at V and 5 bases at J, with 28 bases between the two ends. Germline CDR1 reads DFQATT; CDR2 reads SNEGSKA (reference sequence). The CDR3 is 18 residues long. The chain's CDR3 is CSAWSLDFPQDSDQPQHF. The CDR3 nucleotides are TGCAGTGCTTGGAGTTTGGATTTCCCCCAGGATTCGGATCAGCCCCAGCATTTT.

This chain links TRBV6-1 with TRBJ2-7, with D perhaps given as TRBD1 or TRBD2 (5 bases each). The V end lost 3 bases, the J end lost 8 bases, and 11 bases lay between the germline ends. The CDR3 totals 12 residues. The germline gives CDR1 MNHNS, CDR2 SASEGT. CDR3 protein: CASSDARDQQYF. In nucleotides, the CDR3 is TGTGCCAGCAGTGACGCCCGGGACCAGCAGTACTTC.

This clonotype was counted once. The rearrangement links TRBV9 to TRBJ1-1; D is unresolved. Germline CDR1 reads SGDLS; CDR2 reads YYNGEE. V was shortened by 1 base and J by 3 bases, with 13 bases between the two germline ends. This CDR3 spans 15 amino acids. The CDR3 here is CASSVPPATYTEAFF. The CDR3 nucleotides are TGTGCCAGCAGCGTACCGCCAGCGACCTACACTGAAGCTTTCTTT. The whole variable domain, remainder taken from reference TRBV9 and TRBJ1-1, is DSGVTQTPKHLITATGQRVTLRCSPRSGDLSVYWYQQSLDQGLQFLIQYYNGEERAKGNILERFSAQQFPDLHSELNLSSLELGDSALYFCASSVPPATYTEAFFGQGTRLTVV.

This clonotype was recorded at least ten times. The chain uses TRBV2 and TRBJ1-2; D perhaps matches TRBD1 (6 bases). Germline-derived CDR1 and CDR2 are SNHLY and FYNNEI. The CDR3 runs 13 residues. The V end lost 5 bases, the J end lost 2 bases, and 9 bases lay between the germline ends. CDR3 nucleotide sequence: TGTGCCAGCAGTAAACAGGGCAACTATGGCTACACCTTC. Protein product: CASSKQGNYGYTF.

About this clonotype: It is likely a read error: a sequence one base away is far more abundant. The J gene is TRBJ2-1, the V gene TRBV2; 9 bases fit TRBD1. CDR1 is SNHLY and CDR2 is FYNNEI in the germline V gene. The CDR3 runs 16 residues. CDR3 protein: CASSSNRDRVFNEQSF. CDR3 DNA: TGTGCCAGCAGCTCAAACCGGGACAGGGTTTTTAATGAGCAGTCCTTC.

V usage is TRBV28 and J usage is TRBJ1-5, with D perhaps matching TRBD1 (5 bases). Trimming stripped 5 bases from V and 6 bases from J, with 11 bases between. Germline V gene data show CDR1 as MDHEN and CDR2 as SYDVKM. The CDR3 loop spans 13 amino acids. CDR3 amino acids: CASSLNTGQPQHF. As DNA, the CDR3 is TGTGCCAGCAGTCTCAATACAGGTCAGCCCCAGCATTTT.

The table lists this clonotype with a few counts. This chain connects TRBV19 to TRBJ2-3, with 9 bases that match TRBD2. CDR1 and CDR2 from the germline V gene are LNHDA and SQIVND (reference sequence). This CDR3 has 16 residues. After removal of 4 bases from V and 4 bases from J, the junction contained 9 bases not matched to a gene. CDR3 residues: CASSRASGTWADTQYF. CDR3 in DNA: TGTGCCAGTAGTAGGGCTAGCGGGACATGGGCAGATACGCAGTATTTT.

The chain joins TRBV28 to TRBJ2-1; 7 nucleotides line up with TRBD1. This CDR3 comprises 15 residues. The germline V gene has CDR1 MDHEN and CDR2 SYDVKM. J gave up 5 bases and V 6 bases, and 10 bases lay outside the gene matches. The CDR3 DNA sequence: TGTGCCAGCAGAATTAACGACAGGGAACACAATGAGCAGTTCTTC. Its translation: CASRINDREHNEQFF.

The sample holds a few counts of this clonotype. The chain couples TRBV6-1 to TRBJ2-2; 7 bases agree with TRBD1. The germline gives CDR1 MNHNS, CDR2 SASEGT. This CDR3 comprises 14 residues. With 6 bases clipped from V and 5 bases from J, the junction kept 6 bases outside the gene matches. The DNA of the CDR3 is TGTGCCAGCAGCCTGGGACAGCAAACCGGGGAGCTGTTTTTT. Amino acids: CASSLGQQTGELFF.

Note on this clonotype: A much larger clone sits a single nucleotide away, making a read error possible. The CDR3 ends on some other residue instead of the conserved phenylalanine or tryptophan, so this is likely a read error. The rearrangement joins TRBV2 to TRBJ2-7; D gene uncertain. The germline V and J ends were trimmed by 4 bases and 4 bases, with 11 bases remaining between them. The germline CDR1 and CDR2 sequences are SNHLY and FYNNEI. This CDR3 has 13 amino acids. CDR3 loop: CASSVATWYEQYL. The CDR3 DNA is TGTGCCAGCAGTGTGGCCACTTGGTACGAGCAGTACCTC.

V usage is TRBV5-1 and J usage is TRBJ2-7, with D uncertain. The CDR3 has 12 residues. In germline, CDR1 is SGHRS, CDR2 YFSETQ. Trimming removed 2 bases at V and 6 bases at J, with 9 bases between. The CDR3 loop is CASSFPAVEQYF. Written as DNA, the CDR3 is TGCGCCAGCAGCTTCCCCGCGGTCGAGCAGTACTTC.

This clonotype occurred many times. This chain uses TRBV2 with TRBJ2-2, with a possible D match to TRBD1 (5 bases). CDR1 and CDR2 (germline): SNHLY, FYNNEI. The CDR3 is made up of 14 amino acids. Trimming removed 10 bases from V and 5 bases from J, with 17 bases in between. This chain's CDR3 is CATNPKGVTGELFF. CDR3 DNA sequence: TGTGCCACCAATCCTAAAGGGGTGACCGGGGAGCTGTTTTTT.

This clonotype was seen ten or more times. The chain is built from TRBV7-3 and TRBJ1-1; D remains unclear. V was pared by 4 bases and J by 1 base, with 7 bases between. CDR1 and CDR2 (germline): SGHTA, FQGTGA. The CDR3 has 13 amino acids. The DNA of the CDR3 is TGTGCCAGCAGCTCGGCCCCGAACACTGAAGCTTTCTTT. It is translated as CASSSAPNTEAFF.

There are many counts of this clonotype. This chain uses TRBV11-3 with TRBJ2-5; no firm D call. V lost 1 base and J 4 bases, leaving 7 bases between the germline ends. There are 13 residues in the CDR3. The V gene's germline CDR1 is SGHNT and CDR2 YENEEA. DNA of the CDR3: TGTGCCAGCAGCTTAGCCAGTGGAGAGACCCAGTACTTC. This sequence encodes CASSLASGETQYF.

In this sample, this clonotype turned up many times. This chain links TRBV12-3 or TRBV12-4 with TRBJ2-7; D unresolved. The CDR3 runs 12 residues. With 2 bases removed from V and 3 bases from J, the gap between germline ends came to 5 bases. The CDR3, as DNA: TGTGCCAGCAGTTTAAGGCTCTACGAGCAGTACTTC. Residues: CASSLRLYEQYF.

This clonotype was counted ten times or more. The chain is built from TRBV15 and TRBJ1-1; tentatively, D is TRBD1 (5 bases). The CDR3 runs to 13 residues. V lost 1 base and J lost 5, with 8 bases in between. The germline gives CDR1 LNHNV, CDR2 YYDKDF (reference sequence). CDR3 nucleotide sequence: TGTGCCACCAGCAGAGTGGAGGGGACTGAAGCTTTCTTT. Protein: CATSRVEGTEAFF. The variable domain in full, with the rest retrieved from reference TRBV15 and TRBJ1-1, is DAMVIQNPRYQVTQFGKPVTLSCSQTLNHNVMYWYQQKSSQAPKLLFHYYDKDFNNEADTPDNFQSRRPNTSFCFLDIRSPGLGDTAMYLCATSRVEGTEAFFGQGTRLTVV.

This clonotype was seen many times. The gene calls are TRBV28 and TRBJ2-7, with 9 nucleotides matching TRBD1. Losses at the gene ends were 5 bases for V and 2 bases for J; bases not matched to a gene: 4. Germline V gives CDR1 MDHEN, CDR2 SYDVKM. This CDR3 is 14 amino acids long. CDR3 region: CASSGRQGAYEQYF. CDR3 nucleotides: TGTGCCAGCAGTGGGAGACAGGGGGCCTACGAGCAGTACTTC.

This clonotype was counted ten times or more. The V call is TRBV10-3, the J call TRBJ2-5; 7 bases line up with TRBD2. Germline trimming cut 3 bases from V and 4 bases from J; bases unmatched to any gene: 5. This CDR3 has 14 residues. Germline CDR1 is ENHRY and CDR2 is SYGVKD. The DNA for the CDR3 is TGTGCCATCAGTGAAGCGGGACGCCGAGAGACCCAGTACTTC. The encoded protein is CAISEAGRRETQYF.

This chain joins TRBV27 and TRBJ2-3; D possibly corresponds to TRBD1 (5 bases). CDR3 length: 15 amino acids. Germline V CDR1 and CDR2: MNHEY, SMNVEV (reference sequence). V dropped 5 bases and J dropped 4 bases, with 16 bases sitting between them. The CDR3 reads CASSPEVWGPDTQYF. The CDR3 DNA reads TGTGCCAGCAGTCCCGAGGTCTGGGGCCCAGATACGCAGTATTTT.

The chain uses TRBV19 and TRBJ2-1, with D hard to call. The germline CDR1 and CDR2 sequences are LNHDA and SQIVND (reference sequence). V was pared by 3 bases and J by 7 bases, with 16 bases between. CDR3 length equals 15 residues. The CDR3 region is CASSIGPVLVNEQFF. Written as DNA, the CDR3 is TGTGCCAGTAGTATCGGGCCCGTCCTGGTGAATGAGCAGTTCTTC.

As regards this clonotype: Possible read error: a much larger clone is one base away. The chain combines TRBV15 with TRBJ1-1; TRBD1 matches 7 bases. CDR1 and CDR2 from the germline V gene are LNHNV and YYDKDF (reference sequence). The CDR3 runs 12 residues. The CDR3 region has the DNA TGTACCACCAAAAAACAGGGGACTGAAGCTTTCTTT. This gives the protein CTTKKQGTEAFF.

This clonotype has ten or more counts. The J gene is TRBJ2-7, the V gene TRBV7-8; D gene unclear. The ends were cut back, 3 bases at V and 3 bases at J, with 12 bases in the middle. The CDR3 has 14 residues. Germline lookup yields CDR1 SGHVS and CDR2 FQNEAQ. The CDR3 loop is CASSFRQTGYEQYF. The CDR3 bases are TGTGCCAGCAGCTTCCGGCAGACTGGCTACGAGCAGTACTTC.